The entry that follows covers one T cell receptor (beta chain) sequence. V was cut by 6 bases and J by 0 bases, with 14 bases left in between. This CDR3 spans 15 amino acids. Germline V gene data show CDR1 as MNHNY and CDR2 as SVGAGI (reference sequence). This entry belongs to a study of control samples from healthy donors and cancer patients. The data were produced by immunoSEQ multiplex PCR, yet TCRdb's version contains in-frame clones alone and is incomplete. The data contain fewer than 250,000 clones, 91% of them seen just once; the ten biggest clones take up roughly 1.9%. The sequence was obtained from a man younger than 40 in good health. Material: blood. V is TRBV6-6 and J is TRBJ1-1, with D hard to call. The CDR3 region is CASREMGFMNTEAFF. CDR3 nucleotide sequence: TGTGCCAGCAGAGAAATGGGCTTCATGAACACTGAAGCTTTCTTT.